This T cell receptor beta chain is from a study of CD8+CD57+ T cells in acquired aplastic anemia. Study-level background: Sorted CD4+ plus CD8+ cells gave DNA averaging about 3.2 ug. Reads per healthy sample averaged around 10 million (CD4+) and 11.0 million (CD8+). Study-level results: Patients and controls turned out to have roughly 29 CD8+ CDR3 sequences in common. Between patients and controls, CD8+ Simpson's diversity did not vary significantly.

TCR beta VDJ and CDR3 profiles were obtained from a genomic DNA template. MiXCR, run by TCRdb on the reads, gives a single entry per CDR3 protein. The sample shows about 190,000 distinct CDR3 sequences, less than 65% of them seen only once. The germline gives CDR1 MGHDK, CDR2 SYGVNS. The CDR3 has 12 amino acids. V lost 6 bases to trimming and J lost 4 bases, with 6 bases between them. Remarks on this clonotype: The antigen remains unidentified.

The rearrangement links TRBV25-1 to TRBJ2-2, with unresolved D. Material for sequencing was sorted CD4+, CD8+, or CD8+CD57+ T cells (not recorded which) from PBMCs. The clonotype comes from a human donor in good health, serving as a control. The CDR3 loop is CASSRGTGELFF. DNA of the CDR3: TGTGCCAGCAGCCGTGGCACCGGGGAGCTGTTTTTT.